The clone carrying this TCR beta chain was detected ten times or more. No antigen is known for it. The data stem from a study of T cells in Graves' hyperthyroidism and ophthalmopathy. Study outcomes and limitations: Most expanded thyroid clonotypes above 0.001 also appeared in blood.

Amplification of TCR beta CDR3 regions was performed using RNA transcripts as template. The study used the HTBI primer set for a first-round RT-PCR of the TCR CDR3. TCRdb used MiXCR to reprocess the multiplex PCR reads, holding one entry per CDR3 protein. This sample has around 600,000 distinct CDR3 sequences, with over 12% found just once. Patients with ophthalmopathy all had a Clinical Activity Score of at least 3, a NOSPECS grade of at least 4 and duration under 3 months. Based on clinical symptoms, serum thyroxine and TRAb, thyroid ultrasound and orbital computed tomography, diagnoses were reached. The CDR3 is 20 amino acids. The V and J ends lost 5 bases and 2 bases, in that order; junction bases with no gene match: 22. Germline CDR1 is MNHNS and CDR2 is SASEGT.

The chain couples TRBV6-1 to TRBJ2-5; 8 bases fit TRBD2. Sequenced sample: blood. The TCR was taken from a woman aged 18 to 35 with Graves' ophthalmopathy. CDR3 bases: TGTGCCAGCAGTTCTCCGGGGGGGGCCCTAGCGGAGAACTTGCAAGAGACCCAGTACTTC. Translation: CASSSPGGALAENLQETQYF.